This TCR beta chain was obtained from a study of PD-L1 blockade in urothelial cancer (TCRdb year 2017). Study-wide context: All patients started therapy in about 2014 and received atezolizumab 1,200 mg intravenously every 3 weeks. About 85% of the roughly 29 patients were identified as males with urothelial cancer of bladder origin, and a prior smoking history was reported by 18 of 29 patients. An ECOG performance status of 0 or 1 was recorded for the patients, and 0 to 3 prior chemotherapy regimens had been received by the patients. Blood samples were analyzed at two time points: 3 weeks after treatment start (second dose) and 6 weeks after treatment start. Blood samples yielded a median of about 150,000 T cells and more than 80,000 unique TCRs, with median clonality roughly 0.082. The study, an exploratory multi-omic analysis, examined somatic, immune and clinical correlates of response to PD-L1 blockade with atezolizumab in urothelial cancer. Pretreatment tumor samples, along with matched peripheral blood serially collected before and after atezolizumab treatment, were subjected to TCR sequencing. Progression-free survival longer than 6 months counted as durable clinical benefit, and TCR features were additionally tested against both progression-free and overall survival. Whole exome sequencing and RNA sequencing of pretreatment tumors were performed alongside TCR sequencing in the same patients. Durable clinical benefit was achieved by nine patients and was not achieved by 20 patients. Twenty-nine patients had pretreatment blood TCR-seq, some 25 had at least one posttreatment blood collection, and some 25 had tumor TCR-seq. Study-level results and caveats: Because the sample size was small (n ≈ 29) and many of the analyses were exploratory, the results are meant to be hypothesis-generating. Patients with durable benefit showed greater expansion of tumor-associated TCR clones in peripheral blood 3 weeks after starting treatment (n of about 20, p = 0.022). Improved progression-free and overall survival was associated with having pretreatment peripheral blood TCR clonality below the median.

A word on this clone: The specificity of this receptor is unknown. Base quality data are lacking; no much larger clone is found one base away.

This sample's time point label indicates: peripheral blood 6 weeks after treatment start. The cohort comprised approximately 30 patients with locally advanced or metastatic urothelial carcinoma treated at Memorial Sloan Kettering on a trial protocol. Peripheral blood mononuclear cells were collected pretreatment and during treatment, with between 1 and 8 total time points per patient. The Qiagen DNeasy Blood extraction kit was used to purify genomic DNA from total PBMCs and tumor samples. PBMCs were collected pretreatment and during treatment, and were isolated and stored as previously described. There are 14 amino acids in the CDR3, from cysteine to phenylalanine inclusive. Kept here is only the CDR3 DNA, which spans 42 bases and is read in frame from base 1. The germline V gene (reference sequence) gives CDR1 as GTSNPN and CDR2 as SVGIG. At the junction V is shortened by 3 bases and J by 3 bases; bases outside the gene matches: 1.

Synthetic TCR analog templates were spiked into each PCR so that absolute template abundance could be estimated from read counts. TCRbeta CDR3 regions were amplified from genomic DNA with bias-controlled V and J gene primers using the immunoSEQ assay. Rearranged TCRbeta segments were sequenced at approximately 20X coverage. In the paper's pipeline: Clustering was used to correct sequencing errors, and CDR3s were annotated against IMGT so that V, D and J genes could be assigned. Downstream analyses used only productive TCRbeta rearrangements, leaving out any out-of-frame or stop-codon sequences. Clonality was calculated as one minus the Shannon entropy normalized by the log of the number of unique productive sequences. Fisher's exact test with Benjamini-Hochberg correction, at a threshold of adjusted p below 0.01, was used to find clones that differed between time points or between blood and tumor. As stored in TCRdb, this immuneACCESS dataset retains in-frame rearrangements with V and J assigned. A fraction of the clones does not appear; measured against another copy, unresolved V genes explain less than half of the discrepancy, and the remainder lacks a known reason. V and J calls and clone size are given by that table; D and trimming were obtained from the DNA. The sample table records approximately 91,000 clones; less than 90% of these occur just once. The ten largest make up around 8.1% of the sample.

The receptor's source is a man aged 65 to 85 with urothelial cancer. The rearranged chain carries TRBV30 and TRBJ2-1; 11 bases in the middle match TRBD2. Sequenced here: PBMCs, sampled around atezolizumab (anti-PD-L1) treatment. CDR3 region: CAWRLAGDYNEQFF. Read as DNA, the sequence is TGTGCCTGGAGACTAGCGGGAGACTACAATGAGCAGTTCTTC.